Following are 25 T cell receptor beta chains from one sample sequenced in a study of shared clonotypes between healthy human individuals. Libraries were prepared by immunoSEQ multiplex PCR; TCRdb keeps only in-frame clonotypes and omits some of them. Among roughly 2,500,000 clones listed, 93% were seen once. What was sequenced was naive CD4+ T cells from PBMCs. Specified subset: CD45RA+ positively selected. The receptors here all came from a man younger than 35 in good health. Some clones in this sample may be carry-over from other donors' samples.

The chain joins TRBV6-6 to TRBJ2-4; D possibly corresponds to TRBD1 (6 bases). V was cut by 7 bases and J by 2 bases, with 18 bases left in between. Germline loops: CDR1 MNHNY, CDR2 SVGAGI (reference sequence). The CDR3 totals 16 residues. In DNA form, the CDR3 reads TGTGCCAGCACCAACAGGGTGGGGGAACCCAAAAACATTCAGTACTTC. This gives the protein CASTNRVGEPKNIQYF.

The V and J genes are TRBV5-1 and TRBJ2-5, with 7 bases lining up with TRBD1. The germline CDR1 and CDR2 sequences are SGHRS and YFSETQ. The CDR3 runs to 14 residues. V lost 4 bases and J lost 2; bases outside the gene matches: 5. The CDR3 sequence: CASSATGSQETQYF. CDR3 coding DNA: TGCGCCAGCAGCGCGACAGGGTCACAAGAGACCCAGTACTTC.

Concerning this clone: Relative to the germline gene, one junction end is altered; a read error may explain this. The chain couples TRBV7-9 to TRBJ2-3, with D perhaps matching TRBD1 (6 bases). This CDR3 has 12 residues. CDR1 is SEHNR and CDR2 is FQNEAQ in the germline V gene (reference sequence). CDR3 bases: TGTGCCAGCAGCCTAAGTGAGGGGGTGGAGCCTTTT. Its protein product is CASSLSEGVEPF.

The V and J genes are TRBV11-2 and TRBJ1-2; D gene unclear. Germline-derived CDR1 and CDR2 are SGHAT and FQNNGV. There are 13 residues in the CDR3. Trimming cost V 5 bases and J 8 bases, with 15 bases left between them. The CDR3 is CASSPTRVEGYTF. CDR3 sequence (DNA): TGTGCCAGCAGCCCGACCCGCGTGGAGGGCTACACCTTC.

To note about this clone: Other DNA variants within this sample encode the same CDR3. The J gene is TRBJ2-7, the V gene TRBV5-1, with D possibly being TRBD2 (5 bases). The CDR3 consists of 14 residues. Trimming removed 0 bases at V and 3 bases at J, with 10 bases between. Germline CDR1 and CDR2: SGHRS and YFSETQ. CDR3 amino acids: CASSLVSGNYEQYF. In DNA, the CDR3 is TGCGCCAGCAGCTTGGTAAGCGGAAACTACGAGCAGTACTTC.

This chain links TRBV9 with TRBJ1-2, with D tentatively TRBD1 (5 bases). Per the germline V gene, CDR1 is SGDLS and CDR2 is YYNGEE. The CDR3 spans 13 residues. V was pared by 0 bases and J by 7 bases, with 10 bases between. CDR3 loop: CASSVDGGGGYTF. CDR3 sequence (DNA): TGTGCCAGCAGCGTAGATGGTGGGGGTGGCTACACCTTC.

The V call is TRBV7-3, the J call TRBJ2-7, with TRBD1 identical over 9 bases. Unmatched junction bases numbered 6, after V lost 5 bases and J lost 4 bases. The CDR3 covers 14 residues. CDR1 is SGHTA, CDR2 FQGTGA, per germline. The CDR3 DNA is TGTGCCAGCAGCCCCGCGGGACAGGGTTACGAGCAGTACTTC. It codes for CASSPAGQGYEQYF. Together with reference TRBV7-3 and TRBJ2-7, the CDR3 gives the full variable domain: GAGVSQTPSNKVTEKGKYVELRCDPISGHTALYWYRQSLGQGPEFLIYFQGTGAADDSGLPNDRFFAVRPEGSVSTLKIQRTERGDSAVYLCASSPAGQGYEQYFGPGTRLTVT.

The chain has TRBV18 and TRBJ2-3; 11 bases align to TRBD2. V lost 6 bases to trimming and J lost 3 bases; unmatched junction nucleotides: 8. Germline CDR1 KGHSH, CDR2 LQKENI. CDR3 length: 16 amino acids. The CDR3 is CASSRGLAGVTDTQYF. CDR3 sequence (DNA): TGTGCCAGCTCTCGCGGACTAGCGGGCGTAACAGATACGCAGTATTTT.

The rearrangement joins TRBV7-8 to TRBJ2-7; no reliable D call. V shed 6 bases and J shed 2 bases, with 14 bases lying between them. The CDR3 has 14 residues. Germline values: CDR1 SGHVS, CDR2 FQNEAQ. CDR3 sequence reads: CASRKGKNPYEQYF. CDR3 DNA sequence: TGTGCCAGCAGGAAGGGAAAAAATCCCTACGAGCAGTACTTC.

This chain links TRBV5-4 with TRBJ2-5; D perhaps matches TRBD1 (6 bases). Trimming left V 4 bases short and J 5 bases short, with 21 bases between. Looked up from germline, CDR1 is SGHNT and CDR2 is YYREEE (reference sequence). This CDR3 region has 16 residues. The DNA for the CDR3 is TGTGCCAGCAGCCACCCAGGGACAAACCCCACGGAGACCCAGTACTTC. Translating gives CASSHPGTNPTETQYF.

This rearrangement joins TRBV28 to TRBJ1-1; 7 bases agree with TRBD1. Germline CDR1 MDHEN, CDR2 SYDVKM. This CDR3 is built from 16 residues. The V segment lost 6 bases and the J segment 0 bases; nucleotides outside the gene matches: 10. Here the CDR3 reads CASSRRTGQMNTEAFF. CDR3 nucleotide sequence: TGTGCCAGCAGCCGCCGCACGGGACAGATGAACACTGAAGCTTTCTTT.

CDR3 protein: CASSSPGWGVGTDTQYF. The CDR3 DNA reads TGTGCCAGCAGCTCCCCGGGCTGGGGGGTGGGCACAGATACGCAGTATTTT. The chain has TRBV7-3 and TRBJ2-3; possibly TRBD2 for D (6 bases). The ends were cut back, 4 bases at V and 1 base at J, with 18 bases in the middle. The CDR3 has 17 amino acids. Germline V gene data show CDR1 as SGHTA and CDR2 as FQGTGA.

This clone was seen a single time. CDR3 in DNA: TGTGCCTGGAGGGACAGGGGGCGGAGAGAGACCCAGTACTTC. Its translation is CAWRDRGRRETQYF. The rearrangement uses TRBV30 and TRBJ2-5; the match to TRBD1 covers 11 bases. There are 14 residues in the CDR3. In germline, CDR1 is GTSNPN, CDR2 SVGIG (reference sequence). The V and J ends lost 3 bases and 4 bases, in that order; junction bases with no gene match: 4.

The chain recombines TRBV5-6 with TRBJ2-1; D may correspond to TRBD1 or TRBD2 (5 bases each). CDR1 SGHDT and CDR2 YYEEEE come from the germline V gene. V lost 5 bases and J 12 bases, leaving 21 bases between the germline ends. This CDR3 region has 14 residues. The CDR3 nucleotides are TGTGCCAGCAGTCCCGGGACCGGCATCAGTAGGCAGTTCTTC. Residues: CASSPGTGISRQFF. The entire variable domain, with the rest obtained from reference TRBV5-6 and TRBJ2-1, is as follows: DAGVTQSPTHLIKTRGQQVTLRCSPKSGHDTVSWYQQALGQGPQFIFQYYEEEERQRGNFPDRFSGHQFPNYSSELNVNALLLGDSALYLCASSPGTGISRQFFGPGTRLTVL.

The chain uses TRBV4-2 and TRBJ2-7, with D possibly TRBD2 on 5 matching bases. Trimming took 0 bases from V and 2 from J, leaving 14 bases between them. The CDR3 covers 16 residues. From germline, CDR1 is LGHNA and CDR2 YNFKEQ. CDR3 protein: CASSQEPRGRTYEQYF. The DNA of the CDR3 is TGTGCCAGCAGCCAAGAGCCCCGCGGGCGAACCTACGAGCAGTACTTC.

The V and J genes are TRBV5-4 and TRBJ1-1; 9 nucleotides line up with TRBD1. Germline trimming cut 0 bases from V and 4 bases from J; bases unmatched to any gene: 7. The CDR3 loop spans 16 amino acids. From germline, CDR1 is SGHNT and CDR2 YYREEE (reference sequence). CDR3 DNA sequence: TGTGCCAGCAGCTTGGCGCGAACAGGGGGCGGCACTGAAGCTTTCTTT. Residues: CASSLARTGGGTEAFF.

This clone appeared a few times. Other DNA sequences in the sample encode the same CDR3. The chain uses TRBV2 and TRBJ1-1, with a weak D call TRBD1 (5 bases). The V and J ends lost 6 bases and 0 bases respectively, with 8 bases between them. CDR3 length: 13 residues. The germline V gene encodes CDR1 SNHLY and CDR2 FYNNEI. CDR3 amino acids: CASSQGLNTEAFF. The DNA of the CDR3 is TGTGCCAGCAGCCAGGGATTGAACACTGAAGCTTTCTTT.

The chain joins TRBV5-1 to TRBJ2-3; maybe TRBD2 (5 bases). The CDR3 extends over 15 amino acids. Trimming pared 3 bases from V and 0 bases from J, leaving 11 bases between. Germline lookup yields CDR1 SGHRS and CDR2 YFSETQ. CDR3 sequence (DNA): TGCGCCAGCAGCTATGACGGGATGAGCACAGATACGCAGTATTTT. Residues: CASSYDGMSTDTQYF.

The chain employs TRBV11-2 and TRBJ2-7; D is undetermined. Germline values: CDR1 SGHAT, CDR2 FQNNGV. This CDR3 is built from 16 residues. Trimming removed 5 bases from V and 6 bases from J, with 23 bases in between. The CDR3 spells CASSRLKGFGPSEQYF. CDR3 DNA sequence: TGTGCCAGCAGCCGACTTAAGGGATTCGGTCCCTCCGAGCAGTACTTC.

In regard to this clone: The same CDR3 also results from other DNA sequences found in this sample. V and J are TRBV11-2 and TRBJ2-5; TRBD2 matches at 7 bases. CDR1 is SGHAT and CDR2 is FQNNGV in the germline V gene. The trim removed 4 bases at V and 2 bases at J, leaving 1 base unmatched. There are 13 residues in the CDR3. The CDR3 bases are TGTGCCAGCAGCTCGGGACTACAAGAGACCCAGTACTTC. It encodes CASSSGLQETQYF.

The rearrangement joins TRBV6-1 to TRBJ2-7, with a weak D call TRBD2 (6 bases). Germline CDR1 is MNHNS and CDR2 is SASEGT. The CDR3 sequence is 12 residues long. This CDR3 reads CATGLIAYEQYF. The CDR3 DNA follows: TGTGCGACGGGACTCATAGCCTACGAGCAGTACTTC.

With respect to this clone: The sample contains more than one DNA sequence encoding this CDR3. Here the CDR3 reads CASSQDRLAYEQYF. The CDR3 DNA sequence: TGTGCCAGCAGCCAAGATAGACTAGCCTACGAGCAGTACTTC. This chain uses TRBV4-2 with TRBJ2-7; D is possibly TRBD2 (6 bases). CDR1 is LGHNA, CDR2 YNFKEQ, per germline. Trimming removed 0 bases from V and 2 bases from J, with 8 bases in between. This CDR3 contains 14 residues.

The J gene is TRBJ2-7, the V gene TRBV6-5; no firm D call. Germline V CDR1 and CDR2: MNHEY, SVGAGI. This CDR3 has 13 residues. The V gene lost 0 bases and the J gene lost 7 bases, with 10 bases spanning the gap. CDR3 sequence: CASSYSGRIEQYF. CDR3 nucleotides: TGTGCCAGCAGTTACTCTGGTCGGATTGAGCAGTACTTC.

V gene TRBV7-3 combines with J gene TRBJ2-6; D is uncertain. Trimming left V 7 bases short and J 0 bases short, with 10 bases between. This CDR3 is 15 amino acids long. Germline V gene lookup returns CDR1 SGHTA and CDR2 FQGTGA. CDR3 coding DNA: TGTGCCAGCATAGCCCTCCTCTCTGGGGCCAACGTCCTGACTTTC. This codes for CASIALLSGANVLTF.

Only one count was recorded for this clone. The chain carries TRBV27 and TRBJ1-4; perhaps TRBD1 as D (5 bases). V was trimmed by 4 bases and J by 5 bases, leaving 14 bases between them. The CDR3 contains 15 residues. The germline V gene encodes CDR1 MNHEY and CDR2 SMNVEV (reference sequence). The CDR3 loop reads CASSSTGGVNEKLFF. CDR3 nucleotides: TGTGCCAGCAGTTCAACGGGGGGGGTGAATGAAAAACTGTTTTTT.